Below are 28 T cell receptor beta chains sequenced from a single sample in a study of early T cells in non-severe SARS-CoV-2 infection. MiXCR was run by TCRdb on the 5' RACE reads, yielding one entry per CDR3 protein. Counted here are tens of thousands of distinct CDR3 sequences, over 10% occurring once; the ten biggest clones make up 4% to 5%. Sample: whole blood. Receptor source: an adult who was a healthcare worker with PCR-confirmed SARS-CoV-2 infection or an uninfected control (not recorded which).

The chain uses TRBV6-1 and TRBJ1-5, with D unclear. This CDR3 comprises 15 residues. The V end lost 6 bases, the J end lost 0 bases, and 12 bases lay between the germline ends. Germline assignment: CDR1 MNHNS and CDR2 SASEGT. CDR3 loop: CASRMDGYSNQPQHF. The CDR3, as DNA: TGTGCCAGCAGAATGGACGGATATAGCAATCAGCCCCAGCATTTT.

There are many counts of this clonotype. The V call is TRBV3-1, the J call TRBJ1-5; no clear D gene. The CDR3 has 17 residues. V was pared by 2 bases and J by 0 bases, with 14 bases between. Germline V gives CDR1 LGHDT, CDR2 YNNKEL (reference sequence). CDR3 nucleotide sequence: TGTGCCAGCAGCCAAAAGGTTAGGAGTTATAGCAATCAGCCCCAGCATTTT. Its translation is CASSQKVRSYSNQPQHF.

This clonotype was counted between two and nine times. The CDR3 region is CASSYPGTRLPNEQFF. In nucleotides, the CDR3 is TGTGCCAGCAGTTACCCCGGGACTAGACTCCCCAATGAGCAGTTCTTC. The chain joins TRBV6-6 to TRBJ2-1, with 8 positions matching TRBD2. This CDR3 is 16 amino acids long. V was pared by 2 bases and J by 6 bases, with 9 bases of the junction left unmatched. Germline V CDR1 and CDR2: MNHNY, SVGAGI (reference sequence).

This clonotype occurred many times. This chain joins TRBV5-1 and TRBJ2-1; no clear D gene. The V gene lost 0 bases and the J gene lost 2 bases, with 18 bases spanning the gap. The CDR3 covers 18 residues. Germline V gene sequence: CDR1 SGHRS, CDR2 YFSETQ. The CDR3 coding sequence is TGCGCCAGCAGCTTGGCCGGTTGGTTCAGAACGACCTACAATGAGCAGTTCTTC. Amino acids: CASSLAGWFRTTYNEQFF.

The chain joins TRBV29-1 to TRBJ1-1; maybe TRBD1 (5 bases). The CDR3 is 17 residues long. Germline CDR1 SQVTM, CDR2 ANQGSEA. Trimming left V 5 bases short and J 2 bases short, with 24 bases between. CDR3 DNA: TGCAGCGTTTTGTTGTTGGGGGGAGGAATAAGAAACACTGAAGCTTTCTTT. It translates to CSVLLLGGGIRNTEAFF.

In its sample, this clonotype was seen a few times. J is TRBJ2-3 and V is TRBV12-5; D ambiguous. Germline CDR1 reads LGHNT; CDR2 reads FRNRAP. This CDR3 comprises 12 residues. Deletions cut 6 bases from V and 6 bases from J, with 10 bases between. The CDR3 DNA reads TGTGCTAGTGGGTCCGTCGCGGATACGCAGTATTTT. This codes for CASGSVADTQYF.

In this sample, this clonotype turned up a few times. The V and J genes are TRBV3-1 and TRBJ2-7; 9 bases map to TRBD1. J gave up 5 bases and V 5 bases, and 10 bases lay outside the gene matches. CDR1 and CDR2 from the germline V gene are LGHDT and YNNKEL (reference sequence). The CDR3 is 15 residues long. As DNA, the CDR3 is TGTGCCAGCAGCGCTACAGGGGGCTTAGTCCACGAGCAGTACTTC. Translated, it gives CASSATGGLVHEQYF.

This clonotype was observed a few times. The V call is TRBV25-1, the J call TRBJ1-6; TRBD1 is a possible D gene (5 bases). Germline V gene data show CDR1 as MGHDK and CDR2 as SYGVNS. Trimming shortened V by 10 bases and J by 8 bases, and 15 bases separated the two germline ends. This CDR3 spans 13 amino acids. The CDR3, as DNA: TGTGCCATCGCCGGGGACGCGGATTCACCCCTCCACTTT. Protein: CAIAGDADSPLHF.

Ten or more counts support this clonotype. The rearrangement links TRBV9 to TRBJ1-1; no definite D call. V was shortened by 5 bases and J by 3 bases, with 14 bases between the two germline ends. From germline, CDR1 is SGDLS and CDR2 YYNGEE. The CDR3 totals 14 residues. In DNA form, the CDR3 reads TGTGCCAGCAGTGACGGTATGAGGGACACTGAAGCTTTCTTT. Translated, it gives CASSDGMRDTEAFF.

There are many counts of this clonotype. The chain links TRBV11-2 to TRBJ1-5; unclear D gene. Germline V gene sequence: CDR1 SGHAT, CDR2 FQNNGV. With 1 base removed from V and 0 bases from J, the gap between germline ends came to 13 bases. This CDR3 is 17 amino acids long. CDR3 DNA: TGTGCCAGCAGCTTAGGGTTCGGACCCCATAGCAATCAGCCCCAGCATTTT. Translated, it gives CASSLGFGPHSNQPQHF.

This clonotype was observed at least ten times. The genes are TRBV12-3 or TRBV12-4 and TRBJ1-2; D is possibly TRBD1 (5 bases). Trimming left V 5 bases short and J 5 bases short, with 12 bases between. The CDR3 has 13 residues. The CDR3 coding sequence is TGTGCCAGCAGTCCGTTTCAGGGATATGGCTACACCTTC. Translating gives CASSPFQGYGYTF.

This clonotype was seen a handful of times. The chain employs TRBV5-4 and TRBJ1-4, with D possibly TRBD1 on 6 matching bases. Germline CDR1 is SGHNT and CDR2 is YYREEE (reference sequence). V gave up 4 bases and J gave up 0 bases, with 16 bases separating them. The CDR3 runs 17 residues. The CDR3 spells CASSSGQGTATNEKLFF. The CDR3 region has the DNA TGTGCCAGCAGCAGCGGGCAGGGGACCGCAACTAATGAAAAACTGTTTTTT.

V usage is TRBV25-1 and J usage is TRBJ1-6; TRBD1 is a possible D gene (5 bases). From germline, CDR1 is MGHDK and CDR2 SYGVNS. Trimming cost V 5 bases and J 5 bases, with 19 bases left between them. This CDR3 is built from 17 residues. CDR3 in DNA: TGTGCCAGCAGTAAATCCGGCAGTCGGGGGGATAATTCACCCCTCCACTTT. This encodes CASSKSGSRGDNSPLHF.

This clonotype was seen repeatedly, ten times or more. The chain couples TRBV7-2 to TRBJ2-1, with 7 bases that match TRBD2. This CDR3 region has 14 residues. With V trimmed by 4 bases and J by 8 bases, 8 bases remained unmatched. Germline-derived CDR1 and CDR2 are SGHTA and FQGNSA. CDR3 DNA: TGTGCCAGCAGCTACGGACTAGAGACCTATGAGCAGTTCTTC. This codes for CASSYGLETYEQFF. Supplemented by reference TRBV7-2 and TRBJ2-1, the full variable domain reads GAGVSQSPSNKVTEKGKDVELRCDPISGHTALYWYRQSLGQGLEFLIYFQGNSAPDKSGLPSDRFSAERTGGSVSTLTIQRTQQEDSAVYLCASSYGLETYEQFFGPGTRLTVL.

This clonotype was counted at least ten times. The V and J genes are TRBV7-6 and TRBJ1-5; no definite D call. Trimming removed 1 base from V and 6 bases from J, with 7 bases in between. CDR3 length equals 13 residues. CDR1 is SGHVS, CDR2 FNYEAQ, per germline. The CDR3 DNA follows: TGTGCCAGCAGCTTAGAAAGGACTCAGCCCCAGCATTTT. It yields the protein CASSLERTQPQHF.

The chain combines TRBV5-6 with TRBJ2-1; D gene unclear. The CDR3 sequence is 13 residues long. Per germline, CDR1 SGHDT and CDR2 YYEEEE. With 4 bases removed from V and 9 bases from J, the gap between germline ends came to 14 bases. CDR3: CASSRRVGFEQFF. The CDR3 DNA follows: TGTGCCAGCAGCCGGCGTGTGGGGTTTGAGCAGTTCTTC.

The table lists this clonotype with a few counts. V usage is TRBV29-1 and J usage is TRBJ2-7; D gene ambiguous. V lost 4 bases and J 3 bases, leaving 7 bases between the germline ends. CDR1 and CDR2 from the germline V gene are SQVTM and ANQGSEA. The CDR3 consists of 11 residues. CDR3 protein: CSVGVDYEQYF. The CDR3 nucleotides are TGCAGCGTTGGGGTCGACTACGAGCAGTACTTC.

This clonotype turned up a few times. The V gene is TRBV7-9, the J gene TRBJ1-6; D is undetermined. The CDR3 sequence is 21 residues long. Germline V gene lookup returns CDR1 SEHNR and CDR2 FQNEAQ (reference sequence). Trimming cost V 0 bases and J 0 bases, with 21 bases left between them. CDR3 loop: CASSLADGFDFFNSYNSPLHF. The CDR3 coding sequence is TGTGCCAGCAGCTTAGCGGACGGGTTCGACTTCTTTAACTCCTATAATTCACCCCTCCACTTT.

This clonotype occurred a few times. CDR3 coding DNA: TGTGCCAGCAGCCATTCCGGGACAGCAAACACCGGGGAGCTGTTTTTT. It specifies CASSHSGTANTGELFF. The V and J genes are TRBV5-6 and TRBJ2-2; 7 bases fit TRBD1. CDR1 is SGHDT, CDR2 YYEEEE, per germline. The CDR3 consists of 16 residues. Trimming removed 4 bases from V and 2 bases from J; junction bases left unmatched: 8. The full variable domain, in which reference TRBV5-6 and TRBJ2-2 provide the parts outside the CDR3, is DAGVTQSPTHLIKTRGQQVTLRCSPKSGHDTVSWYQQALGQGPQFIFQYYEEEERQRGNFPDRFSGHQFPNYSSELNVNALLLGDSALYLCASSHSGTANTGELFFGEGSRLTVL.

The table lists this clonotype with many counts. V and J are TRBV12-5 and TRBJ1-3, with a possible D match to TRBD1 (5 bases). The CDR3 loop spans 12 amino acids. Germline-derived CDR1 and CDR2 are LGHNT and FRNRAP. The germline V and J ends were trimmed by 5 bases and 4 bases, with 6 bases remaining between them. CDR3 coding DNA: TGTGCTAGTGGTCCAGGGGGAAACACCATATATTTT. Encoded protein: CASGPGGNTIYF.

In regard to this clonotype: This may stem from a read error, because a much larger clone lies one nucleotide away. V usage is TRBV7-2 and J usage is TRBJ2-3; tentatively, D is TRBD1 or TRBD2 (5 bases each). The CDR3 consists of 14 residues. The V end was cut by 1 base, the J end by 1 base, with 6 bases between. In germline, CDR1 is SGHTA, CDR2 FQGNSA. The CDR3 loop reads CASSLVGGTDTQYF. The CDR3 region has the DNA TGTGCCAGCAGCTTAGTGGGGGGCACAGATACGCAGTATTTT.

The chain couples TRBV7-2 to TRBJ2-3; D may correspond to TRBD1 or TRBD2 (5 bases each). Trimming removed 1 base from V and 2 bases from J, with 10 bases in between. The CDR3 has 15 residues. Germline loops: CDR1 SGHTA, CDR2 FQGNSA. The CDR3 sequence: CASSLVGVLTDTQYF. CDR3 nucleotides: TGTGCCAGCAGCTTAGTGGGGGTACTCACAGATACGCAGTATTTT.

This clonotype occurred a few times. The chain employs TRBV4-3 and TRBJ2-7; D gene unclear. Per germline, CDR1 LGHNA and CDR2 YSLEER. The CDR3 length is 16 residues. V dropped 1 base and J dropped 2 bases, with 15 bases sitting between them. This chain's CDR3 is CASSQAGAITPYEQYF. CDR3 coding DNA: TGCGCCAGCAGCCAAGCCGGAGCTATAACACCCTACGAGCAGTACTTC.

The table lists this clonotype with many counts. The rearrangement links TRBV6-1 to TRBJ1-5; D unresolved. This CDR3 is built from 13 residues. Between the trimmed V and J ends, which lost 7 bases and 5 bases, there was a span of 12 bases. CDR1 is MNHNS and CDR2 is SASEGT in the germline V gene. CDR3 amino acids: CASNQQSDQPQHF. CDR3 in DNA: TGTGCCAGCAACCAGCAGTCGGATCAGCCCCAGCATTTT.

This clonotype was detected only a few times. V is TRBV20-1 and J is TRBJ2-7; 11 nucleotides agree with TRBD1. This CDR3 spans 16 amino acids. V gave up 5 bases and J gave up 6 bases; unmatched junction bases: 15. CDR1 is DFQATT and CDR2 is SNEGSKA in the germline V gene (reference sequence). The CDR3 DNA follows: TGCAGTGCTCCCTCGGGGACAGGGGGACTACAACGCGAGCAGTACTTC. As protein: CSAPSGTGGLQREQYF.

Note on this clonotype: A read error may be the cause here, since a much bigger clone is one base away. The J gene is TRBJ2-7, the V gene TRBV9; 9 positions agree with TRBD1. In germline, CDR1 is SGDLS, CDR2 YYNGEE. Germline trimming cut 4 bases from V and 1 base from J; bases unmatched to any gene: 6. This CDR3 region has 15 residues. The CDR3 DNA reads as TGTGCCAGCAGCACCGGACAGGGGTCTTCCTACGAGCAGTACTTC. It yields the protein CASSTGQGSSYEQYF.

This clonotype was counted ten times or more. This chain joins TRBV5-8 and TRBJ2-1; TRBD2 is a possible D gene (7 bases). The CDR3 has 14 amino acids. V was trimmed by 6 bases and J by 7 bases, leaving 17 bases between them. Germline assignment: CDR1 SGHTS and CDR2 YDEGEE. The CDR3 reads CASTPGGAINEQFF. The CDR3 DNA sequence: TGTGCCAGCACCCCGGGGGGCGCGATAAATGAGCAGTTCTTC.

The CDR3 nucleotides are TGTGCCAGCAGCCTCCGAGAAGCGAGTGGAAACACCATATATTTT. Encoded protein: CASSLREASGNTIYF. V is TRBV6-1 and J is TRBJ1-3, with D unclear. CDR1 and CDR2 from the germline V gene are MNHNS and SASEGT. V was cut by 6 bases and J by 3 bases, with 15 bases left in between. The CDR3 length is 15 residues.